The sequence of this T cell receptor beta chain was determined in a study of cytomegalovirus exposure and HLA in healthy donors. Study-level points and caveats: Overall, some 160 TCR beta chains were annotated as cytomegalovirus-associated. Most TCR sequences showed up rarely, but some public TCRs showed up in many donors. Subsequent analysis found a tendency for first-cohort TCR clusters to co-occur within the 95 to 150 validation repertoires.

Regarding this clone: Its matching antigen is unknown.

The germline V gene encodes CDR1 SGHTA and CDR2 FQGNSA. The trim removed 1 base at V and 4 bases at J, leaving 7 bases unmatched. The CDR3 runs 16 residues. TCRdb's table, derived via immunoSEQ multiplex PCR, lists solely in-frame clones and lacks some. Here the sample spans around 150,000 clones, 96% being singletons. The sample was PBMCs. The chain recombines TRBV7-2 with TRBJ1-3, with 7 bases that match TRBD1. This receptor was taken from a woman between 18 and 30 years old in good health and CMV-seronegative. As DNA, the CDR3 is TGTGCCAGCAGCTTAGACCACGGGACAGCCGGAAACACCATATATTTT. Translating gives CASSLDHGTAGNTIYF.